A single sample gave rise to the 28 T cell receptor beta chains below, sequenced in a study of T cell responses to AZD1222 COVID-19 vaccine. The protocol was immunoSEQ multiplex PCR, while the TCRdb copy is restricted to in-frame clones and leaves out a portion. The sample has just over 60,000 clones, about 74% seen once; the top ten hold more than 13%. The source material was peripheral blood, sampled on day 0 of AZD1222 vaccination. These receptors were collected from an adult in good health.

The V and J genes are TRBV6-5 and TRBJ2-7; tentative D call: TRBD2 (5 bases). Per the germline V gene, CDR1 is MNHEY and CDR2 is SVGAGI. This CDR3 comprises 14 residues. V was cut by 0 bases and J by 7 bases, with 13 bases left in between. CDR3 amino acids: CASSYSSRAREQYF. As DNA, the CDR3 is TGTGCCAGCAGTTACTCGTCGAGGGCGCGAGAGCAGTACTTC.

The rearrangement uses TRBV6-2 or TRBV6-3 and TRBJ2-7; D call uncertain. The CDR3 runs to 12 residues. Per germline, CDR1 MNHEY and CDR2 SVGEGT. V shed 6 bases and J shed 1 base, with 7 bases lying between them. This CDR3 is CASSWASYEQYF. CDR3 bases: TGTGCCAGCAGCTGGGCGTCCTACGAGCAGTACTTC.

This sequence joins TRBV29-1 and TRBJ2-1, with TRBD1 identical over 7 bases. This CDR3 contains 13 residues. The V gene's germline CDR1 is SQVTM and CDR2 ANQGSEA. Trimming cost V 3 bases and J 6 bases; bases outside gene matches: 5. In DNA form, the CDR3 reads TGCAGCGTTGAGGGGACAGCCCTCAATGAGCAGTTCTTC. This encodes CSVEGTALNEQFF.

The chain combines TRBV2 with TRBJ1-6; D possibly corresponds to TRBD1 (5 bases). Trimming shortened V by 6 bases and J by 6 bases, and 12 bases separated the two germline ends. Germline values: CDR1 SNHLY, CDR2 FYNNEI. The CDR3 has 14 residues. The CDR3 bases are TGTGCCAGCAGCCCAGGGAATGGTAATTCACCCCTCCACTTT. This translates into CASSPGNGNSPLHF.

This clone was seen a few times. The chain carries TRBV2 and TRBJ2-1; TRBD2 is a possible D gene (6 bases). CDR1 and CDR2 from the germline V gene are SNHLY and FYNNEI. This CDR3 is built from 12 residues. The V gene lost 5 bases and the J gene lost 7 bases, with 9 bases spanning the gap. DNA for the CDR3: TGTGCCAGCAGTTCAGGGAGGAATGAGCAGTTCTTC. This translates into CASSSGRNEQFF.

The chain employs TRBV5-1 and TRBJ2-2; 9 bases line up with TRBD2. V shed 5 bases and J 5 bases; nucleotides not matched to a gene: 7. Per the germline V gene, CDR1 is SGHRS and CDR2 is YFSETQ. The CDR3 has 15 amino acids. This CDR3 is CASSLAGRTTGELFF. The CDR3 DNA reads TGCGCCAGCAGTCTAGCGGGGCGAACTACCGGGGAGCTGTTTTTT.

The chain is built from TRBV28 and TRBJ2-2, with 11 bases lining up with TRBD1. CDR1 and CDR2 (germline): MDHEN, SYDVKM. Unmatched junction bases numbered 12, after V lost 4 bases and J lost 5 bases. The CDR3 consists of 18 residues. The CDR3 DNA follows: TGTGCCAGCAGTTCCTTCATTATCCGGGACAGGGGGACCGGGGAGCTGTTTTTT. Encoded protein: CASSSFIIRDRGTGELFF.

There are a few counts of this clone. This rearrangement joins TRBV30 to TRBJ1-3; possibly TRBD1 for D (6 bases). Germline loops: CDR1 GTSNPN, CDR2 SVGIG (reference sequence). Trimming left V 5 bases short and J 7 bases short, with 15 bases between. The CDR3 loop spans 13 amino acids. DNA of the CDR3: TGTGCCTGGGACGGACAGTTAGGGAACACCATATATTTT. Protein sequence: CAWDGQLGNTIYF.

This sequence joins TRBV11-2 and TRBJ1-1; D gene ambiguous. Germline V gives CDR1 SGHAT, CDR2 FQNNGV. This CDR3 has 15 residues. Trimming took off 1 base at V and 0 bases at J, with 9 bases between the two ends. The CDR3 sequence is CASSLVGLLNTEAFF. In DNA form, the CDR3 reads TGTGCCAGCAGCTTAGTCGGACTCCTGAACACTGAAGCTTTCTTT.

The CDR3 DNA sequence: TGTGCCAGCAGCTCCGGACGGAACACTGAAGCTTTCTTT. The encoded protein is CASSSGRNTEAFF. The chain couples TRBV7-9 to TRBJ1-1; no clear D. The CDR3 is made up of 13 amino acids. The germline gives CDR1 SEHNR, CDR2 FQNEAQ (reference sequence). V shed 4 bases and J shed 1 base, with 7 bases lying between them.

This clone was observed a few times. V gene TRBV29-1 combines with J gene TRBJ2-7; D may be TRBD2 (5 bases). The V gene lost 0 bases and the J gene lost 6 bases, with 12 bases spanning the gap. The CDR3 extends over 13 amino acids. Per the germline V gene, CDR1 is SQVTM and CDR2 is ANQGSEA. The CDR3 DNA is TGCAGCGTTGAAGACGCCAGAGGACTCGAGCAGTACTTC. It codes for CSVEDARGLEQYF.

The chain carries TRBV27 and TRBJ1-1, with 9 positions matching TRBD1. J lost 2 bases, V lost 4 bases, and 2 bases had no gene match. The CDR3 spans 14 residues. Germline assignment: CDR1 MNHEY and CDR2 SMNVEV (reference sequence). The CDR3 sequence: CASSSGQGNTEAFF. CDR3 bases: TGTGCCAGCAGTTCGGGACAGGGAAACACTGAAGCTTTCTTT.

The chain uses TRBV3-1 (or the pseudogene TRBV3-2) and TRBJ1-1; tentatively, D is TRBD1 (6 bases). The V gene lost 1 base and the J gene lost 6 bases, with 12 bases spanning the gap. Per the germline V gene, CDR1 is LGHDT and CDR2 is YNNKEL (reference sequence). This CDR3 spans 14 amino acids. DNA for the CDR3: TGTGCCAGCAGCCAAGTGGGGGCCGGACCTGAAGCTTTCTTT. Its translation is CASSQVGAGPEAFF.

The chain employs TRBV25-1 and TRBJ1-2, with D perhaps matching TRBD1 (5 bases). Germline loops: CDR1 MGHDK, CDR2 SYGVNS. The CDR3 has 13 residues. V was clipped by 2 bases and J by 4 bases, with 8 bases between them. CDR3 nucleotide sequence: TGTGCCAGCAGTGAACATGGGACCTATGGCTACACCTTC. It translates to CASSEHGTYGYTF.

CDR3 coding DNA: TGTGCCAGCAGCTATTCTAGTGAGCAGTTCTTC. The encoded protein is CASSYSSEQFF. The V call is TRBV11-2, the J call TRBJ2-1; D ambiguous. Deletions cut 4 bases from V and 9 bases from J, with 7 bases between. CDR3 length: 11 residues. CDR1 and CDR2 (germline): SGHAT, FQNNGV.

This clone was seen a single time. The chain is built from TRBV11-2 and TRBJ2-7, with TRBD1 identical over 7 bases. V shed 5 bases and J 2 bases; nucleotides not matched to a gene: 6. The CDR3 consists of 14 residues. Germline assignment: CDR1 SGHAT and CDR2 FQNNGV. CDR3 protein: CASSPTGDAYEQYF. CDR3 sequence (DNA): TGTGCCAGCAGCCCTACAGGGGACGCCTACGAGCAGTACTTC.

The rearrangement joins TRBV7-2 to TRBJ1-2; D remains ambiguous. V lost 4 bases and J lost 3, with 9 bases in between. CDR1 and CDR2 from the germline V gene are SGHTA and FQGNSA. The CDR3 spans 13 residues. The CDR3 bases are TGTGCCAGCAGCTCTCGGACTGACTATGGCTACACCTTC. Its translation is CASSSRTDYGYTF.

This clone was seen a few times. V and J are TRBV5-6 and TRBJ2-1; TRBD1 agrees at 9 bases. Trimming removed 2 bases from V and 3 bases from J; junction bases left unmatched: 3. Per the germline V gene, CDR1 is SGHDT and CDR2 is YYEEEE. The CDR3 sequence is 15 residues long. The CDR3 DNA follows: TGTGCCAGCAGCTTTTGGACAGGGGTCTACAATGAGCAGTTCTTC. The encoded protein is CASSFWTGVYNEQFF.

V gene TRBV6-5 combines with J gene TRBJ2-2; D uncertain. The CDR3 sequence is 12 residues long. Germline values: CDR1 MNHEY, CDR2 SVGAGI. V shed 2 bases and J shed 6 bases, with 4 bases lying between them. The chain's CDR3 is CASSYRAGELFF. The DNA of the CDR3 is TGTGCCAGCAGTTACAGGGCCGGGGAGCTGTTTTTT.

The chain links TRBV11-2 to TRBJ2-1; D gene ambiguous. V gave up 2 bases and J gave up 10 bases, with 6 bases separating them. The germline V gene encodes CDR1 SGHAT and CDR2 FQNNGV. CDR3 size: 11 residues. The CDR3 loop reads CASSLSLEQFF. As DNA, the CDR3 is TGTGCCAGCAGCTTATCTTTGGAGCAGTTCTTC. The full variable domain, in which reference TRBV11-2 and TRBJ2-1 provide the parts outside the CDR3, is EAGVAQSPRYKIIEKRQSVAFWCNPISGHATLYWYQQILGQGPKLLIQFQNNGVVDDSQLPKDRFSAERLKGVDSTLKIQPAKLEDSAVYLCASSLSLEQFFGPGTRLTVL.

This clone was observed a handful of times. The V and J genes are TRBV6-4 and TRBJ2-2; D is tentatively TRBD1 or TRBD2 (6 bases each). Trimming shortened V by 5 bases and J by 1 base, and 14 bases separated the two germline ends. Per germline, CDR1 MRHNA and CDR2 SNTAGT. This CDR3 has 16 amino acids. CDR3 DNA sequence: TGTGCCAGCAGTCCGAGGGGGACTCGGAACACCGGGGAGCTGTTTTTT. Translation gives CASSPRGTRNTGELFF.

In its sample, this clone was seen once. The chain employs TRBV19 and TRBJ1-1; D not certain. CDR3 length equals 13 residues. The V gene lost 5 bases and the J gene lost 1 base, with 8 bases spanning the gap. Germline V gives CDR1 LNHDA, CDR2 SQIVND (reference sequence). In nucleotides, the CDR3 is TGTGCCAGTAGTTGGAAAGGGAACACTGAAGCTTTCTTT. It specifies CASSWKGNTEAFF.

The chain uses TRBV30 and TRBJ1-1; no firm D call. The V end lost 1 base, the J end lost 5 bases, and 5 bases lay between the germline ends. CDR1 GTSNPN and CDR2 SVGIG come from the germline V gene (reference sequence). This CDR3 is built from 11 residues. CDR3 DNA sequence: TGTGCCTGGAGTGAGGAGACTGAAGCTTTCTTT. It translates to CAWSEETEAFF. Variable domain in full (rest from reference TRBV30 and TRBJ1-1): SQTIHQWPATLVQPVGSPLSLECTVEGTSNPNLYWYRQAAGRGLQLLFYSVGIGQISSEVPQNLSASRPQDRQFILSSKKLLLSDSGFYLCAWSEETEAFFGQGTRLTVV.

Only one count was recorded for this clone. The chain has TRBV2 and TRBJ1-4, with 11 bases matching TRBD1. The junction had 5 bases not matched to a gene; V was cut back by 4 bases and J by 7 bases. Germline V lookup: CDR1 SNHLY, CDR2 FYNNEI. The CDR3 has 15 residues. CDR3 in DNA: TGTGCCAGCAGTGTAAGGACAGGGGGCGTTGAAAAACTGTTTTTT. This codes for CASSVRTGGVEKLFF.

This clone was seen a single time. CDR3 protein: CASSIGGSGENIQYF. The DNA for the CDR3 is TGTGCCAGTAGTATAGGAGGTAGCGGGGAGAACATTCAGTACTTC. The chain links TRBV19 to TRBJ2-4; 8 bases are a match to TRBD2. CDR1 and CDR2 from the germline V gene are LNHDA and SQIVND (reference sequence). The junction had 6 bases not matched to a gene; V was cut back by 1 base and J by 7 bases. This CDR3 comprises 15 residues.

The chain employs TRBV2 and TRBJ1-5, with D possibly TRBD1 on 5 matching bases. There are 14 residues in the CDR3. CDR1 is SNHLY, CDR2 FYNNEI, per germline. The V end lost 8 bases, the J end lost 0 bases, and 11 bases lay between the germline ends. CDR3 DNA: TGTGCCAGCGGGGGACGGAATAGCAATCAGCCCCAGCATTTT. This encodes CASGGRNSNQPQHF.

This chain joins TRBV11-2 and TRBJ1-1; D is possibly TRBD1 (6 bases). V lost 2 bases and J 6 bases, leaving 13 bases between the germline ends. This CDR3 has 14 residues. CDR1 and CDR2 from the germline V gene are SGHAT and FQNNGV. CDR3 protein: CASSLSGAGSEAFF. Written as DNA, the CDR3 is TGTGCCAGCAGCTTATCAGGGGCTGGATCTGAAGCTTTCTTT.

This chain uses TRBV7-9 with TRBJ2-7; D not resolved. CDR3 length equals 12 residues. CDR1 is SEHNR, CDR2 FQNEAQ, per germline (reference sequence). Trimming left V 3 bases short and J 0 bases short, with 3 bases between. CDR3 nucleotides: TGTGCCAGCAGCTTCCTCTCCTACGAGCAGTACTTC. Residues: CASSFLSYEQYF. Full variable domain (outside the CDR3, taken from reference TRBV7-9 and TRBJ2-7): DTGVSQNPRHKITKRGQNVTFRCDPISEHNRLYWYRQTLGQGPEFLTYFQNEAQLEKSRLLSDRFSAERPKGSFSTLEIQRTEQGDSAMYLCASSFLSYEQYFGPGTRLTVT.